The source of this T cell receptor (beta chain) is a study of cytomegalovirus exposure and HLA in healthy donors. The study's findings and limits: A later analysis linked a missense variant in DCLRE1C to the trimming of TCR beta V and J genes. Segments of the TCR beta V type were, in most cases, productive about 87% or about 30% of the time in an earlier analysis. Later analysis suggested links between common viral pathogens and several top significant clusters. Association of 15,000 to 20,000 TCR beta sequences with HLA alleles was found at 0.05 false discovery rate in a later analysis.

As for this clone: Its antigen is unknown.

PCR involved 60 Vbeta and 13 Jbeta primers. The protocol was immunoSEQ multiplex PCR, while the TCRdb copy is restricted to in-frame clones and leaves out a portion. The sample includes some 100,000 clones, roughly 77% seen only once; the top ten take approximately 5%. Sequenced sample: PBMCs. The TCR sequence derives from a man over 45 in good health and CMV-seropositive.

This chain's CDR3 is CASSSGLAGDYEQYF. CDR3 DNA: TGTGCCAGCAGCTCGGGACTAGCGGGAGATTACGAGCAGTACTTC. The chain recombines TRBV7-2 with TRBJ2-7; 14 bases agree with TRBD2. With V trimmed by 4 bases and J by 4 bases, 3 bases remained unmatched. The CDR3 sequence is 15 residues long. From germline, CDR1 is SGHTA and CDR2 FQGNSA.